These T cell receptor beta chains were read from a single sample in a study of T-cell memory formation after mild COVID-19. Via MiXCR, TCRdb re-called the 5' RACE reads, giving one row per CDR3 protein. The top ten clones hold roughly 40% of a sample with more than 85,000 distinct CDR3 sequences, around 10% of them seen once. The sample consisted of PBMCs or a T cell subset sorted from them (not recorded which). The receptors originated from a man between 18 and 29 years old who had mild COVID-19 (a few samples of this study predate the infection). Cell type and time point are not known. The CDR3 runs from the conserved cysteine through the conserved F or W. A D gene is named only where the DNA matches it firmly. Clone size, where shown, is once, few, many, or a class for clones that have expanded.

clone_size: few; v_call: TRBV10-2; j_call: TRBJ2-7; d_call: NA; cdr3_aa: CASSDRGSGFYEQYF; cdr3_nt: TGCGCCAGCAGTGATAGAGGGTCAGGATTCTACGAGCAGTACTTC
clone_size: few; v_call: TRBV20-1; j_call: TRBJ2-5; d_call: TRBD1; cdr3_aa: CSARIRQGAETQYF; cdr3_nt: TGCAGTGCTAGAATCCGGCAGGGGGCAGAGACCCAGTACTTC
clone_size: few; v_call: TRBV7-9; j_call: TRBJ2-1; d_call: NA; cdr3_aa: CASSFQYNEQFF; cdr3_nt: TGTGCCAGCAGCTTTCAGTACAATGAGCAGTTCTTC
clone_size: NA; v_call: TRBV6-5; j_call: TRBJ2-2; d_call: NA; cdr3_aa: CASSWTAGRQLNTGELFF; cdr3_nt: TGTGCCAGCAGCTGGACCGCGGGCAGGCAGCTAAACACCGGGGAGCTGTTTTTT
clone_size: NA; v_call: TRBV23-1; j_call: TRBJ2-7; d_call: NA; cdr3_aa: CAAGRWGHEQYF; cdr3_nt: TGCGCCGCAGGTCGTTGGGGGCACGAGCAGTACTTC
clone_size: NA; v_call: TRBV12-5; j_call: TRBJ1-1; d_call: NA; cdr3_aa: CASGLVRGSEAFF; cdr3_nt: TGTGCTAGTGGTTTGGTCCGGGGGTCTGAAGCTTTCTTT
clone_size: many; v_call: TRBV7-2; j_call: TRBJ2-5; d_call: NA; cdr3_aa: CASSPFNMAETQYF; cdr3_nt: TGTGCCAGCAGCCCCTTCAATATGGCAGAGACCCAGTACTTC
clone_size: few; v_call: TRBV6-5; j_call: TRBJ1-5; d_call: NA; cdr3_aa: CASSPGWGGNQPQHF; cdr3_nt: TGTGCCAGCAGTCCCGGGTGGGGCGGCAATCAGCCCCAGCATTTT
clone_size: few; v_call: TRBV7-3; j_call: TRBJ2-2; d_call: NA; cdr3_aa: CASSLTGTGELFF; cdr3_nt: TGTGCCAGCAGCTTAACCGGGACCGGGGAGCTGTTTTTT
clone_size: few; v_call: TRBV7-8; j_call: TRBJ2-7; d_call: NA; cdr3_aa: CASRDQQGSYEQYF; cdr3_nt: TGTGCCAGCAGAGACCAACAGGGCTCCTACGAGCAGTACTTC
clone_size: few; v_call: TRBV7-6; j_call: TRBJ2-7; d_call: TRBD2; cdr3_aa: CASSLDRGTSSRLSYEQYF; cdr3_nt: TGTGCCAGCAGCTTAGATCGAGGGACTAGCTCGCGTCTCTCCTACGAGCAGTACTTC
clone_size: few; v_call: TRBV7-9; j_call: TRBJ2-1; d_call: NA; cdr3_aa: CASSQEGHNEQFF; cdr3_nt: TGTGCCAGCAGCCAAGAAGGGCACAATGAGCAGTTCTTC
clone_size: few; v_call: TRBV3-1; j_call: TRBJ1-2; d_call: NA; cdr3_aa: CASSQDPQVGIYGYTF; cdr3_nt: TGTGCCAGCAGCCAAGATCCCCAGGTGGGGATCTATGGCTACACCTTC
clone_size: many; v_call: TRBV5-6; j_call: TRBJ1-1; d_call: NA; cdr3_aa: CASSDGSAEAFF; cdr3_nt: TGTGCCAGCAGCGACGGGTCGGCTGAAGCTTTCTTT
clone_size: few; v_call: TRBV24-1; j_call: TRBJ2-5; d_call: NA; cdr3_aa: CATSEGGRAETQYF; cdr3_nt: TGTGCCACCAGTGAGGGGGGACGGGCAGAGACCCAGTACTTC
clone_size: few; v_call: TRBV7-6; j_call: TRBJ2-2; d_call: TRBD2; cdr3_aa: CASSPGGDTGELFF; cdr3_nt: TGTGCCAGCAGCCCGGGGGGGGACACCGGGGAGCTGTTTTTT
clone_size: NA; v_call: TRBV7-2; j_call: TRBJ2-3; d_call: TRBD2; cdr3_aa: CASSRVASGGIDTQYF; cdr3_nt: TGTGCCAGCAGCCGCGTTGCCAGCGGGGGAATAGATACGCAGTATTTT
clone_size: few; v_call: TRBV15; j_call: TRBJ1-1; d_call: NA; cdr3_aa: CATSRETVNTEAFF; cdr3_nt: TGTGCCACCAGCAGGGAGACAGTGAACACTGAAGCTTTCTTT
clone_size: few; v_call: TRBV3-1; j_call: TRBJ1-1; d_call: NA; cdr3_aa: CASSPQNMNTEAFF; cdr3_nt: TGTGCCAGCAGCCCACAGAACATGAACACTGAAGCTTTCTTT
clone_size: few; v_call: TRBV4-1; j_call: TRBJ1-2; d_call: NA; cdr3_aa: CASSQVSLLSYGYTF; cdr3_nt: TGCGCCAGCAGCCAAGTCTCGCTCCTCAGCTATGGCTACACCTTC
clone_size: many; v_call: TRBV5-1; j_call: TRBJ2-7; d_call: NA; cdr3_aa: CASSANYEQYF; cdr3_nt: TGCGCCAGCAGCGCCAACTACGAGCAGTACTTC
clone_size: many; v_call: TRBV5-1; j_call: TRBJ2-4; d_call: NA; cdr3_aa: CASSLFVGAKNIQYF; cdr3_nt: TGCGCCAGCAGCTTGTTCGTTGGAGCCAAAAACATTCAGTACTTC
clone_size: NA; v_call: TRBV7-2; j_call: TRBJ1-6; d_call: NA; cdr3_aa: CASSLGAELTWAPLHF; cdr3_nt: TGTGCCAGCAGCTTAGGTGCGGAGCTTACGTGGGCGCCCCTCCACTTT
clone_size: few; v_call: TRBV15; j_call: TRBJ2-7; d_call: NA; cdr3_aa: CATSRDLWDVTSYEQYF; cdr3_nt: TGTGCCACCAGCAGAGATTTGTGGGACGTAACCTCCTACGAGCAGTACTTC
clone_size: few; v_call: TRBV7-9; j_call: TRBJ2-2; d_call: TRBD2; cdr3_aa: CASSLIAGGPNTGELFF; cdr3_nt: TGTGCCAGCAGCTTGATCGCGGGGGGGCCGAACACCGGGGAGCTGTTTTTT
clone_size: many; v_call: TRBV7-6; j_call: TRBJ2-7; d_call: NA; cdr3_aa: CASSLAQQESYEQYF; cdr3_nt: TGTGCCAGCAGCTTAGCACAACAGGAGTCCTACGAGCAGTACTTC
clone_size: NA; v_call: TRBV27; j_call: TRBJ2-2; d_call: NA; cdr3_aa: CASCPLGGAGTGELFF; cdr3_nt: TGTGCCAGCTGCCCTCTGGGGGGGGCGGGCACCGGGGAGCTGTTTTTT
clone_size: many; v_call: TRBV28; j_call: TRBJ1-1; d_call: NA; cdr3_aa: CASSWEVRGMDTEAFF; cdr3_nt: TGTGCCAGCAGTTGGGAAGTTAGGGGAATGGACACTGAAGCTTTCTTT
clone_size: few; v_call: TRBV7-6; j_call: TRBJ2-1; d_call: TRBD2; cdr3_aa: CASSSRGERFYNEQFF; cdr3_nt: TGTGCCAGCAGCTCCCGGGGGGAGCGTTTCTACAATGAGCAGTTCTTC
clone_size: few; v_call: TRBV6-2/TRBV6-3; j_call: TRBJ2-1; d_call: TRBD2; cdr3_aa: CASSPRLAGGFEQFF; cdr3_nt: TGTGCCAGCAGTCCAAGACTAGCGGGGGGCTTTGAGCAGTTCTTC
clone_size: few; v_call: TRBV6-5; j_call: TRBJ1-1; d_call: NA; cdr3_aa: CASSYSHVADYTEAFF; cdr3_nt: TGTGCCAGCAGTTACTCCCACGTAGCGGACTACACTGAAGCTTTCTTT
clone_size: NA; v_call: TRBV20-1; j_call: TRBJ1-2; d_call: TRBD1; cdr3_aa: CSATRGPYYGYTF; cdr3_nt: TGCAGTGCTACCAGGGGGCCCTACTATGGCTACACCTTC
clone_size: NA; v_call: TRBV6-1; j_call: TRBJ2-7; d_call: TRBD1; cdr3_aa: CASSPLPRGGRGLHEQYF; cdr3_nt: TGTGCCAGCAGCCCCTTACCGCGGGGAGGCAGGGGGCTACACGAGCAGTACTTC
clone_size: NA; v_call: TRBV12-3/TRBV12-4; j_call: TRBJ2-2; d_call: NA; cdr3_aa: CASTPPGGTGELFF; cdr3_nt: TGTGCCAGCACCCCCCCGGGTGGAACCGGGGAGCTGTTTTTT
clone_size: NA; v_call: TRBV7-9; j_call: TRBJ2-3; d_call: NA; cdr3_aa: CASSFGPGDTQYF; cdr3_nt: TGTGCCAGCAGCTTCGGACCCGGGGATACGCAGTATTTT
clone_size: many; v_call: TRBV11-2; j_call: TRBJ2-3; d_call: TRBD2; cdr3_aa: CASSSLGGAGDTQYF; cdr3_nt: TGTGCCAGCAGCTCTCTCGGGGGGGCCGGAGATACGCAGTATTTT